This T cell receptor beta chain was documented in a study of T cells in Graves' hyperthyroidism and ophthalmopathy. This clonotype has just a few counts. Antigen unknown. Germline V gene sequence: CDR1 DFQATT, CDR2 SNEGSKA (reference sequence). V lost 6 bases and J 3 bases, leaving 12 bases between the germline ends. The length of the CDR3 is 12 residues. General study points: Clonotypes that were expanded in thyroid above 0.001 mostly appeared in blood too. It was a median around 6 months before onset that the model predicted ophthalmopathy.

Exclusion of patients followed from uncontrolled infection, other autoimmune disease, pregnancy or lactation. TCR beta CDR3 regions were amplified from RNA transcripts. TCR CDR3 underwent first-round RT-PCR with the HTBI primer set. TCRdb reprocessed the multiplex PCR reads via MiXCR and lists one record per CDR3 protein. The table shows a few hundred thousand distinct CDR3 sequences, with around 13% occurring only once. The chain links TRBV20-1 to TRBJ2-7, with D hard to call. This sequence was found in a woman aged 40 to 55 with Graves' ophthalmopathy. The sequenced material came from blood. CDR3 sequence (DNA): TGCAGTGCCCTCTGGCCTGGCTACGAGCAGTACTTC. Amino acids: CSALWPGYEQYF.